This is a list of T cell receptor beta chains from one sample in a study of identical twins. TCRdb reanalysed the 5' RACE reads using MiXCR and keeps one entry per CDR3 protein. The repertoire holds 250,000 or so distinct CDR3 sequences, about 13% seen once, with 4% in the top ten. The same data also went into a second study, on yellow fever vaccine responses in identical twins.

The specimen sequenced was memory (CD45RO+) T cells sorted from blood. The receptors were gathered from a woman aged 18-29 years in good health. Both conserved end residues are part of each CDR3. The D gene is left open where the match is weak. Clone size is not always given. Where it is, it says once, few, many or a class for expanded clones.

V gene	J gene	D gene	clone size	CDR3 DNA	CDR3 protein
TRBV7-2	TRBJ2-1	TRBD2	.	TGTGCCAGCAGCTTAGAGGCGGGGGGGCCCCATGAGCAGTTCTTC	CASSLEAGGPHEQFF
TRBV25-1	TRBJ1-6	.	many	TGTGCCAGCAGTGAATTCTGGGATTCACCCCTCCACTTT	CASSEFWDSPLHF
TRBV12-3/TRBV12-4	TRBJ2-3	.	many	TGTGCCAGCACCTACGACGGCACAGATACGCAGTATTTT	CASTYDGTDTQYF
TRBV5-1	TRBJ2-7	TRBD2	few	TGCGCCAGCAGCTTGGACGGACTAGCCTACGAGCAGTACTTC	CASSLDGLAYEQYF
TRBV20-1	TRBJ1-4	TRBD1	few	TGCAGCCGGACGGCCAAACAGGGACAGAAAAATGAAAAACTGTTTTTT	CSRTAKQGQKNEKLFF
TRBV6-2/TRBV6-3	TRBJ2-7	.	.	TGTGCCAGCAGCAAATTAGGGACAACCTACGAGCAGTACTTC	CASSKLGTTYEQYF
TRBV5-6	TRBJ2-4	.	.	TGTGCCAGCAGCTTGGATCTGAGGGGAGTAGCCAAAAACATTCAGTACTTC	CASSLDLRGVAKNIQYF
TRBV28	TRBJ1-6	.	many	TGTGCCAGCAGTTTGGACCTGAAGGCCCGTAACTCCTATAATTCACCCCTCCACTTT	CASSLDLKARNSYNSPLHF
TRBV18	TRBJ2-3	.	.	TGTGCCAGCTCACCACTTGATGATACGCAGTATTTT	CASSPLDDTQYF
TRBV25-1	TRBJ2-2	.	.	TGTGCCAGCCGACCCCTGTCACACCTGGGGGGGGAGCTGTTTTTT	CASRPLSHLGGELFF
TRBV29-1	TRBJ2-3	.	.	TGCAGCGTTGAATCTCCCACGGGGACAGATACGCAGTATTTT	CSVESPTGTDTQYF
TRBV20-1	TRBJ2-7	.	.	TGCAGTGCTAATGGCAGGGGTACAAACGAGCAGTACTTC	CSANGRGTNEQYF
TRBV11-2	TRBJ2-7	.	.	TGTGCCAGCAGCTTATCAGTTGGTGCTGGGAGTGCCAATTACGAGCAGTACTTC	CASSLSVGAGSANYEQYF
TRBV10-2	TRBJ2-4	.	many	TGCGCCAGCAGGTTTGACAGGTCCAAAAACATTCAGTACTTC	CASRFDRSKNIQYF
TRBV6-1	TRBJ2-7	.	few	TGTGCCAGCAGTGAAGAAGGGGTGCGGAGATACGAGCAGTACTTC	CASSEEGVRRYEQYF
TRBV7-2	TRBJ1-1	TRBD1	.	TGTGCCAGCAGTCCTGGACAGGGGAGGGAAGCTTTCTTT	CASSPGQGREAFF
TRBV20-1	TRBJ2-3	.	few	TGCAGTGCTAGCGGCCCAGATACGCAGTATTTT	CSASGPDTQYF
TRBV6-5	TRBJ1-1	.	few	TGTGCCAGCAGTTACCAGCGGGGGGAGTTTGAAGCTTTCTTT	CASSYQRGEFEAFF
TRBV7-8	TRBJ2-1	.	many	TGTGCCAGCAGCTTAGGCCCAATTACAGGGAACGATGAGCAGTTCTTC	CASSLGPITGNDEQFF
TRBV3-1	TRBJ2-5	.	.	TGTGCCAGCAGCCAAGAACTTTCTAGGGAAGAGACCCAGTACTTC	CASSQELSREETQYF
TRBV12-3/TRBV12-4	TRBJ2-1	.	many	TGTGCCAGCACCAACCTTGGCGTCAATGAGCAGTTCTTC	CASTNLGVNEQFF
TRBV7-2	TRBJ2-1	TRBD2	many	TGTGCCAGCAGCTTAGGATTAGCGGGAGGGTCGAATGAGCAGTTCTTC	CASSLGLAGGSNEQFF
TRBV5-1	TRBJ2-1	.	few	TGCGCCAGCAGCTTGGCGAGGGGAGTTGCGAATGAGCAGTTCTTC	CASSLARGVANEQFF
TRBV2	TRBJ2-3	.	many	TGTGCCAGCAGTGGAAACAGGGTCGGTACGCAGTATTTT	CASSGNRVGTQYF
TRBV7-9	TRBJ2-3	TRBD2	.	TGTGCCAGCGGACTAGCGGGAGGAACAGATACGCAGTATTTT	CASGLAGGTDTQYF
TRBV3-1	TRBJ1-1	.	many	TGTGCCAGCAGCCAAGCGGGGGGTGACACTGAAGCTTTCTTT	CASSQAGGDTEAFF
TRBV29-1	TRBJ1-1	TRBD1	few	TGCAGCGTTTCATCAGGGGGGAACACTGAAGCTTTCTTT	CSVSSGGNTEAFF
TRBV12-3/TRBV12-4	TRBJ1-4	.	.	TGTGCCAGCAGTTTCCGAGAAAAACTGTTTTTT	CASSFREKLFF
TRBV21-1	TRBJ1-1	.	.	TGTGCCAGCAGCAAAGATTGGGATGAAGCTTTCTTT	CASSKDWDEAFF
TRBV20-1	TRBJ2-5	.	few	TGCAGTGCTAGAGATCTGTTCGGCGTAGGGGAGACCCAGTACTTC	CSARDLFGVGETQYF
TRBV5-1	TRBJ2-2	.	many	TGCGCCAGCAGCTATGACACCGGGGAGCTGTTTTTT	CASSYDTGELFF
TRBV24-1	TRBJ2-3	.	few	TGTGCCACCAGTGAAATAGCCGTCCCAGAGCAGTATTTT	CATSEIAVPEQYF
TRBV7-9	TRBJ2-2	.	.	TGTGCCAGCAGCTTAAGTCGAATCAGGGAGAACACCGGGGAGCTGTTTTTT	CASSLSRIRENTGELFF
TRBV3-1	TRBJ2-5	.	few	TGTGCCAGCAGCCAAGGTTGGACCCAGTACTTC	CASSQGWTQYF
TRBV20-1	TRBJ2-4	TRBD2	.	TGCAGTGCTAGAGATCCCGGTAGCGGGAGGGTGGGCATTCAGTACTTC	CSARDPGSGRVGIQYF
TRBV7-9	TRBJ2-7	.	.	TGTGCCAGCAGCCGAGGGCCGCTTACCACGAGCTCCTACGAGCAGTACTTC	CASSRGPLTTSSYEQYF
TRBV7-9	TRBJ2-4	.	.	TGTGCCAGCAGCCTATACGGCGGTGGCAAAAACATTCAGTACTTC	CASSLYGGGKNIQYF
TRBV29-1	TRBJ2-1	.	many	TGCAGCGTGGAAGAGGGGTGGGGGCAGTTCTTC	CSVEEGWGQFF
TRBV30	TRBJ2-1	TRBD1	.	TGTGCCTGGAGACTTTGGGACAGGCGACGGAATGAGCAGTTCTTC	CAWRLWDRRRNEQFF
TRBV9	TRBJ2-3	.	.	TGTGCCAGCAGCGAGGGGGGGGGTACGCAGTATTTT	CASSEGGGTQYF
TRBV6-5	TRBJ2-7	TRBD1	.	TGTGCCAGCAGTTACTCACCAGGGGGAAACTACGAGCAGTACTTC	CASSYSPGGNYEQYF
TRBV15	TRBJ2-2	.	.	TGTGCCACCAGCCTTCCCCAAGGGGGTCGGGTTTCCGGGGAGCTGTTTTTT	CATSLPQGGRVSGELFF